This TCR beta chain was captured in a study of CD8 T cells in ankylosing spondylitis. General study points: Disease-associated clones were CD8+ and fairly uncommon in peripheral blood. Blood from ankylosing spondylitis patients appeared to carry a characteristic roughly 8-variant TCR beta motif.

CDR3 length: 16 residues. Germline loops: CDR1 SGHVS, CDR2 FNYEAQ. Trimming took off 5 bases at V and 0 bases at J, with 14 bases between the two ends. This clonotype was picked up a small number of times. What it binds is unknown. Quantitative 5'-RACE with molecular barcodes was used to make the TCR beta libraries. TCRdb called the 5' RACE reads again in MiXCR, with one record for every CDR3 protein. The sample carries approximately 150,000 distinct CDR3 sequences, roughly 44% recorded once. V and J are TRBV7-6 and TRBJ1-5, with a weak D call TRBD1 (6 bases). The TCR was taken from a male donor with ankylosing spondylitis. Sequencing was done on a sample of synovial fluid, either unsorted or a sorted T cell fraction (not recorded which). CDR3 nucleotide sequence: TGTGCCAGCAGCCCAGGGGATAGCTATAGCAATCAGCCCCAGCATTTT. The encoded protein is CASSPGDSYSNQPQHF.